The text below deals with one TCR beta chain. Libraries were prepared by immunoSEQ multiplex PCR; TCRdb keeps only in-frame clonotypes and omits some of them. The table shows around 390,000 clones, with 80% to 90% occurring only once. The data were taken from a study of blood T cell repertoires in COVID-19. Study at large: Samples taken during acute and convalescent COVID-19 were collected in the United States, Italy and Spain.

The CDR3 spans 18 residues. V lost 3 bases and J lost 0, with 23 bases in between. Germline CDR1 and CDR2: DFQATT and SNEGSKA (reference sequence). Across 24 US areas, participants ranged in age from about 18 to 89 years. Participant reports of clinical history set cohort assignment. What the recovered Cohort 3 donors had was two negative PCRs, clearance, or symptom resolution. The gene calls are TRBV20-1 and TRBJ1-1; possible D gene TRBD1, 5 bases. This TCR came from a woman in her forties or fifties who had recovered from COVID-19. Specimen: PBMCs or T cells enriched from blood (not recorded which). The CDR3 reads CSASRRGRLIIVNTEAFF. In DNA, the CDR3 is TGCAGTGCTAGTCGGCGGGGCAGACTGATCATTGTGAACACTGAAGCTTTCTTT.